The next 26 T cell receptor beta chains were all read from a single sample in a study of control samples from healthy donors and cancer patients. The table came from immunoSEQ multiplex PCR; TCRdb's copy has only in-frame clones and leaves some out. The table shows about 98,000 clones, with over 60% occurring only once. Material: blood. The receptors were sampled from a woman aged 30 to 39 in good health.

This sequence joins TRBV3-1 (or the pseudogene TRBV3-2) and TRBJ1-1; D gene ambiguous. The germline V gene has CDR1 LGHDT and CDR2 YNNKEL (reference sequence). The CDR3 is made up of 12 amino acids. The V end was cut by 0 bases, the J end by 5 bases, with 4 bases between. The CDR3 nucleotides are TGTGCCAGCAGCCAAGATGAAACTGAAGCTTTCTTT. The encoded protein is CASSQDETEAFF.

The chain carries TRBV5-6 and TRBJ2-7; 7 positions agree with TRBD1. This CDR3 comprises 15 residues. From germline, CDR1 is SGHDT and CDR2 YYEEEE. J was trimmed by 3 bases and V by 3 bases; bases with no gene match: 9. CDR3 sequence (DNA): TGTGCCAGCAGCTCGCTCCAGGGGGATCGCTACGAGCAGTACTTC. Protein: CASSSLQGDRYEQYF.

The V gene is TRBV7-9, the J gene TRBJ2-7; D uncertain. Germline V gives CDR1 SEHNR, CDR2 FQNEAQ (reference sequence). The CDR3 has 14 residues. The germline V and J ends were trimmed by 1 base and 1 base, with 8 bases remaining between them. This CDR3 is CASSLDLWSYEQYF. Here the CDR3 DNA reads TGTGCCAGCAGCTTAGACCTGTGGTCCTACGAGCAGTACTTC.

The chain carries TRBV6-5 and TRBJ2-3, with D perhaps TRBD2 (6 bases). Germline lookup yields CDR1 MNHEY and CDR2 SVGAGI. The CDR3 runs 11 residues. Trimming pared 6 bases from V and 6 bases from J, leaving 7 bases between. In DNA form, the CDR3 reads TGTGCCAGCAGGGCGGGGGATACGCAGTATTTT. It encodes CASRAGDTQYF.

The chain is built from TRBV21-1 and TRBJ1-1; the tabulated D call, TRBD1, remains unverified against the DNA. TRBV21-1 is termed a pseudogene. The CDR3 length is 15 residues. CDR3 region: CASSPQIELNTEAFF. The CDR3 nucleotides are TGTGCCAGCAGCCCTCAGATCGAATTGAACACTGAAGCTTTCTTT.

This clone was seen only once. V usage is TRBV27 and J usage is TRBJ1-6; maybe TRBD1 (5 bases). Looked up from germline, CDR1 is MNHEY and CDR2 is SMNVEV (reference sequence). Trimming removed 8 bases at V and 10 bases at J, with 12 bases between. CDR3 length: 12 amino acids. The CDR3 DNA follows: TGTGCCAGCGGCAGGGTCGGATCACCCCTCCACTTT. This encodes CASGRVGSPLHF.

The chain employs TRBV4-1 and TRBJ2-3, with D perhaps TRBD1 (5 bases). Germline V gene sequence: CDR1 MGHRA, CDR2 YSYEKL. This CDR3 spans 16 amino acids. V was shortened by 0 bases and J by 0 bases, with 10 bases between the two germline ends. CDR3 nucleotides: TGCGCCAGCAGCCAAGAACCCCAGGGAAGCACAGATACGCAGTATTTT. It encodes CASSQEPQGSTDTQYF.

As DNA, the CDR3 is TGTGCCAGTAGTATCGTTGATTCACCCCTCCACTTT. Its protein is CASSIVDSPLHF. J is TRBJ1-6 and V is TRBV19; no clear D. CDR1 and CDR2 (germline): LNHDA, SQIVND (reference sequence). With 3 bases removed from V and 8 bases from J, the gap between germline ends came to 5 bases. The CDR3 spans 12 residues.

V usage is TRBV20-1 and J usage is TRBJ2-1; weak D call: TRBD2 (5 bases). V was shortened by 3 bases and J by 9 bases, with 9 bases between the two germline ends. Germline V gene lookup returns CDR1 DFQATT and CDR2 SNEGSKA (reference sequence). The CDR3 sequence is 11 residues long. Written as DNA, the CDR3 is TGCAGTGCTAGTCGGGGTATTGAGCAGTTCTTC. Its protein is CSASRGIEQFF.

The chain has TRBV29-1 and TRBJ2-2; D is unclear. CDR1 is SQVTM and CDR2 is ANQGSEA in the germline V gene. V was cut by 2 bases and J by 3 bases, with 13 bases left in between. The CDR3 is 15 amino acids. The CDR3 DNA reads as TGCAGCGTTGAATTGGTCCGGCAGGACACCGGGGAGCTGTTTTTT. Amino acids: CSVELVRQDTGELFF.

The rearrangement uses TRBV14 and TRBJ2-5; D not certain. Germline V lookup: CDR1 SGHDN, CDR2 FVKESK. CDR3 length equals 11 residues. With 1 base removed from V and 6 bases from J, the gap between germline ends came to 3 bases. The CDR3 is CASSQGKTQYF. CDR3 sequence (DNA): TGTGCCAGCAGCCAAGGCAAGACCCAGTACTTC.

This clone has just a few counts. Other DNA sequences in the sample encode the same CDR3. The rearrangement links TRBV3-1 (or the pseudogene TRBV3-2) to TRBJ2-1; 7 positions match TRBD2. Germline lookup yields CDR1 LGHDT and CDR2 YNNKEL (reference sequence). The CDR3 is 14 residues long. V lost 1 base, J lost 6 bases, and 3 bases stayed unmatched. The CDR3 DNA sequence: TGTGCCAGCAGCCAAGGGGAGGGGAGCAATGAGCAGTTCTTC. Protein product: CASSQGEGSNEQFF.

The J gene is TRBJ1-2, the V gene TRBV5-6; no reliable D call. The V gene lost 4 bases and the J gene lost 4 bases, with 17 bases spanning the gap. The CDR3 covers 15 residues. Germline V gene data show CDR1 as SGHDT and CDR2 as YYEEEE. CDR3 region: CASSPPGAQLYGYTF. Written as DNA, the CDR3 is TGTGCCAGCAGCCCCCCGGGAGCCCAACTCTATGGCTACACCTTC. The full variable domain, its missing parts supplied by reference TRBV5-6 and TRBJ1-2, is DAGVTQSPTHLIKTRGQQVTLRCSPKSGHDTVSWYQQALGQGPQFIFQYYEEEERQRGNFPDRFSGHQFPNYSSELNVNALLLGDSALYLCASSPPGAQLYGYTFGSGTRLTVV.

This clone was picked up a small number of times. The CDR3 reads CASSPLGPTEAFF. The CDR3 region has the DNA TGTGCCAGCAGCCCGCTTGGGCCGACTGAAGCTTTCTTT. The chain uses TRBV3-1 (or the pseudogene TRBV3-2) and TRBJ1-1; no definite D call. Deletions cut 4 bases from V and 5 bases from J, with 11 bases between. From germline, CDR1 is LGHDT and CDR2 YNNKEL (reference sequence). The CDR3 is 13 residues long.

The chain is built from TRBV5-5 and TRBJ2-7, with D unresolved. This CDR3 spans 13 amino acids. Trimming pared 4 bases from V and 4 bases from J, leaving 12 bases between. CDR1 is SGHKS and CDR2 is YYEKEE in the germline V gene (reference sequence). For the CDR3, the DNA is TGTGCCAGCAGCCCCTTTCCCCTTTACGAGCAGTACTTC. It yields the protein CASSPFPLYEQYF. Looking up the rest from reference TRBV5-5 and TRBJ2-7 gives the full variable domain: DAGVTQSPTHLIKTRGQQVTLRCSPISGHKSVSWYQQVLGQGPQFIFQYYEKEERGRGNFPDRFSARQFPNYSSELNVNALLLGDSALYLCASSPFPLYEQYFGPGTRLTVT.

This chain connects TRBV5-8 to TRBJ1-5; D is possibly TRBD1 (6 bases). CDR1 and CDR2 from the germline V gene are SGHTS and YDEGEE. The CDR3 length is 15 residues. The V end was cut by 4 bases, the J end by 6 bases, with 17 bases between. CDR3 sequence reads: CASSVRAGVVQPQHF. In DNA, the CDR3 is TGTGCCAGCAGCGTTCGGGCAGGGGTGGTTCAGCCCCAGCATTTT.

The CDR3 protein is CASSPTRAAGGYYNEQFF. CDR3 nucleotides: TGCGCCAGCAGCCCTACCCGGGCAGCGGGGGGGTACTACAATGAGCAGTTCTTC. This rearrangement joins TRBV4-1 to TRBJ2-1, with TRBD2 matching 10 bases. The CDR3 runs to 18 residues. In germline, CDR1 is MGHRA, CDR2 YSYEKL. With 4 bases clipped from V and 3 bases from J, the junction kept 12 bases outside the gene matches.

The gene calls are TRBV7-8 and TRBJ1-3; D is unresolved. CDR1 is SGHVS, CDR2 FQNEAQ, per germline. Trimming pared 0 bases from V and 3 bases from J, leaving 6 bases between. The CDR3 extends over 14 amino acids. The DNA of the CDR3 is TGTGCCAGCAGCTTAGCGGGTAGTGGAAACACCATATATTTT. Translation: CASSLAGSGNTIYF.

The chain links TRBV9 to TRBJ2-1; 7 positions match TRBD1. Germline CDR1 and CDR2: SGDLS and YYNGEE. V shed 2 bases and J 0 bases; nucleotides not matched to a gene: 2. The CDR3 is 15 amino acids. The CDR3 nucleotides are TGTGCCAGCAGCGTGACAGGGAGCTCCTACAATGAGCAGTTCTTC. Amino acid sequence: CASSVTGSSYNEQFF.

The table lists this clone with a few counts. The chain employs TRBV6-5 and TRBJ1-1; a possible D gene is TRBD1 (6 bases). The CDR3 loop spans 13 amino acids. V lost 6 bases, J lost 5 bases, and 13 bases lay in between. Germline V gene data show CDR1 as MNHEY and CDR2 as SVGAGI. CDR3 DNA: TGTGCCAGCAGGGGTTCGGGGGCGACTGAAGCTTTCTTT. It codes for CASRGSGATEAFF.

This clone was picked up one time. CDR3 sequence reads: CSVEKGGGYGYTF. The DNA of the CDR3 is TGCAGCGTTGAAAAAGGGGGAGGCTATGGCTACACCTTC. The chain couples TRBV29-1 to TRBJ1-2; D may be TRBD1 (6 bases). This CDR3 has 13 amino acids. The V gene lost 2 bases and the J gene lost 4 bases, with 11 bases spanning the gap. CDR1 is SQVTM, CDR2 ANQGSEA, per germline.

The chain is built from TRBV4-3 and TRBJ2-5, with 11 bases identical to TRBD2. J was trimmed by 1 base and V by 1 base; bases with no gene match: 8. The CDR3 sequence is 18 residues long. CDR1 and CDR2 (germline): LGHNA, YSLEER. CDR3 sequence: CASSQGASGGSRQETQYF. Here the CDR3 DNA reads TGCGCCAGCAGCCAAGGGGCTAGCGGGGGGTCCCGCCAAGAGACCCAGTACTTC.

The CDR3 DNA reads TGTGCCAGCAGCTTCCGCCCGCGGGAGACCCAGTACTTC. This encodes CASSFRPRETQYF. The gene calls are TRBV3-1 (or the pseudogene TRBV3-2) and TRBJ2-5, with D hard to call. V was clipped by 5 bases and J by 5 bases, with 12 bases between them. This CDR3 is 13 amino acids long. The V gene's germline CDR1 is LGHDT and CDR2 YNNKEL (reference sequence).

Worth noting for this clone: At the DNA level, this CDR3 is encoded by other sequences in the same sample as well. The V and J genes are TRBV9 and TRBJ1-3, with 8 nucleotides matching TRBD1. The V segment lost 3 bases and the J segment 4 bases; nucleotides outside the gene matches: 6. This CDR3 has 15 residues. CDR1 SGDLS and CDR2 YYNGEE come from the germline V gene. CDR3 in DNA: TGTGCCAGCAGCGCCACAGGGGGACGGGGAAACACCATATATTTT. This codes for CASSATGGRGNTIYF.

This chain links TRBV4-2 with TRBJ2-5; 10 bases line up with TRBD2. This CDR3 comprises 18 residues. The V gene end was trimmed by 0 bases and the J gene end by 4 bases; junction bases not matched to a gene: 11. Germline lookup yields CDR1 LGHNA and CDR2 YNFKEQ. The CDR3 region is CASSQDWGSAGGRETQYF. DNA of the CDR3: TGTGCCAGCAGCCAAGATTGGGGTTCAGCGGGGGGGAGAGAGACCCAGTACTTC.

The chain employs TRBV28 and TRBJ2-2, with D perhaps TRBD1 or TRBD2 (6 bases each). CDR3 length: 15 amino acids. The germline gives CDR1 MDHEN, CDR2 SYDVKM. V was trimmed by 5 bases and J by 0 bases, leaving 10 bases between them. The CDR3 nucleotides are TGTGCCAGCAGTAGAGGGGGGCCGAACACCGGGGAGCTGTTTTTT. This sequence encodes CASSRGGPNTGELFF.